This is a list of T cell receptor beta chains from one sample in a study of T cell repertoires in cytomegalovirus infection. These receptors have no known antigen. MiXCR, applied by TCRdb to the reads, yields one record per CDR3 protein. The top ten clones hold around 48% of a sample with about 570,000 distinct CDR3 sequences, just under 40% of them seen once. Sequenced here: cultured PBMCs, sampled from culture after CMV antigen stimulation. The origin of the receptors is a human donor in good health (CMV status not recorded). Some clones in this sample may be carry-over from other donors' samples. CDR3s include the opening cysteine and the closing phenylalanine or tryptophan. The order of the fields is clone size, D gene, J gene, V gene, CDR3 protein, CDR3 DNA. The D gene is left open where the match is weak. Not every row has a clone size; where given, it reads once, few, many or a size class.

few	.	TRBJ2-4	TRBV5-5	CASSFPGLGRNIQYF	TGTGCCAGCAGCTTCCCGGGACTTGGTCGGAACATTCAGTACTTC
.	.	TRBJ1-4	TRBV20-1	CSATTGPTNEKLFF	TGCAGTGCTACAACAGGGCCTACTAATGAAAAACTGTTTTTT
few	TRBD1	TRBJ1-4	TRBV5-3	CASSFGQGDEKLFF	TGTGCCAGCAGCTTTGGACAGGGGGATGAAAAACTGTTTTTT
many	.	TRBJ1-1	TRBV18	CASSLGRVNTEAFF	TGTGCCAGCTCTTTGGGACGGGTGAACACTGAAGCTTTCTTT
.	TRBD1	TRBJ1-4	TRBV4-1	CASSQLPEEGAGEKLFF	TGCGCCAGCAGCCAACTCCCCGAGGAGGGGGCAGGTGAAAAACTGTTTTTT
.	TRBD2	TRBJ2-1	TRBV4-1	CASSREGGWDEQFF	TGTGCCAGCAGCCGGGAGGGTGGATGGGATGAGCAGTTCTTC
.	.	TRBJ2-3	TRBV7-2	CASSPARRSTDTQYF	TGTGCCAGCAGTCCCGCCAGGAGATCGACAGATACGCAGTATTTT
.	TRBD1	TRBJ2-1	TRBV12-5	CASGQGQGASNEQFF	TGTGCTAGTGGCCAGGGACAGGGGGCTTCCAATGAGCAGTTCTTC
.	TRBD1	TRBJ2-5	TRBV6-5	CASSYSGTGGRETQYF	TGTGCCAGCAGTTACTCCGGGACAGGGGGACGAGAGACCCAGTACTTC
.	TRBD2	TRBJ2-7	TRBV7-2	CASSFGASGGAGRYEQYF	TGTGCCAGCAGCTTTGGGGCTAGCGGGGGGGCCGGAAGGTACGAGCAGTACTTC
few	TRBD2	TRBJ2-7	TRBV7-2	CASSPGGGLYEQYF	TGTGCCAGCAGTCCGGGGGGGGGTTTATACGAGCAGTACTTC
.	TRBD2	TRBJ2-7	TRBV20-1	CSAPGLATGEQYF	TGCAGCGCCCCGGGACTAGCGACGGGCGAGCAGTACTTC
.	TRBD2	TRBJ2-5	TRBV7-9	CASSSRTSDRETQYF	TGTGCCAGCAGCTCTCGGACTAGCGATCGAGAGACCCAGTACTTC
.	TRBD2	TRBJ2-1	TRBV4-1	CASSYTSGGAGEQFF	TGCGCCAGCAGCTATACTAGCGGGGGGGCAGGCGAGCAGTTCTTC
few	TRBD1	TRBJ2-1	TRBV24-1	CATSTRDRTSYNEQFF	TGTGCCACCAGTACACGGGACAGAACGTCCTACAATGAGCAGTTCTTC
.	TRBD1	TRBJ2-2	TRBV6-1	CASSSRAAGTGITGELFF	TGTGCCAGCAGTTCCCGTGCCGCCGGGACAGGGATCACCGGGGAGCTGTTTTTT
.	.	TRBJ1-6	TRBV7-9	CASSRHNSPLHF	TGTGCCAGCAGCAGGCATAATTCACCCCTCCACTTT
few	TRBD2	TRBJ2-3	TRBV2	CASSGSGGGTDTQYF	TGTGCCAGCAGTGGGAGCGGGGGCGGCACAGATACGCAGTATTTT
.	TRBD1	TRBJ1-5	TRBV27	CASSPGTGHQPQHF	TGTGCCAGCAGCCCCGGGACAGGGCATCAGCCCCAGCATTTT
few	TRBD1	TRBJ2-7	TRBV12-3/TRBV12-4	CASSPDREPLNEQYF	TGTGCCAGCAGTCCCGACAGGGAACCCCTAAACGAGCAGTACTTC
few	TRBD2	TRBJ2-5	TRBV7-2	CASSLGGLAGDQETQYF	TGTGCCAGCAGCTTAGGGGGACTAGCGGGGGACCAAGAGACCCAGTACTTC
.	TRBD2	TRBJ2-5	TRBV6-8	CASSYSGLAGMETQYF	TGTGCCAGCAGTTACTCGGGACTAGCGGGAATGGAGACCCAGTACTTC
few	TRBD2	TRBJ2-2	TRBV5-5	CASSPLTSGGTGELFF	TGTGCCAGCAGCCCCCTGACTAGCGGGGGAACCGGGGAGCTGTTTTTT
few	.	TRBJ1-1	TRBV7-9	CASSLMAGEGEAFF	TGTGCCAGCAGCTTAATGGCGGGGGAAGGCGAAGCTTTCTTT
.	.	TRBJ2-3	TRBV20-1	CSIRGDTTDTQYF	TGCAGTATAAGGGGGGACACGACAGATACGCAGTATTTT
.	.	TRBJ1-1	TRBV19	CASSIDFRQRNTEAFF	TGTGCCAGTAGTATAGATTTCCGACAAAGGAACACTGAAGCTTTCTTT
.	TRBD2	TRBJ2-1	TRBV28	CASSLTERGGDEQFF	TGTGCCAGCAGTTTAACTGAGCGGGGGGGGGATGAGCAGTTCTTC
.	TRBD2	TRBJ2-7	TRBV7-9	CASSLSQAGGYEQYF	TGTGCCAGCAGCTTATCCCAAGCGGGGGGCTACGAGCAGTACTTC
few	.	TRBJ2-3	TRBV29-1	CSATPGPRGDTQYF	TGCAGCGCCACCCCGGGTCCGCGGGGAGATACGCAGTATTTT
few	TRBD1	TRBJ2-1	TRBV12-3/TRBV12-4	CASSFTTGAEQFF	TGTGCCAGCAGTTTTACTACAGGGGCTGAGCAGTTCTTC
.	TRBD2	TRBJ2-3	TRBV28	CASSLYPSGPARDTQYF	TGTGCCAGCAGTTTATACCCTAGCGGCCCCGCCCGAGATACGCAGTATTTT
.	.	TRBJ1-3	TRBV12-3/TRBV12-4	CASSLGPYSSGNTIYF	TGTGCCAGCAGCCTCGGGCCCTATAGCTCTGGAAACACCATATATTTT
.	.	TRBJ1-2	TRBV7-9	CASSPGNGQDYGYTF	TGTGCCAGCAGCCCAGGGAACGGACAAGACTATGGCTACACCTTC
.	TRBD1	TRBJ2-1	TRBV19	CASSLRDRARLGETNEQFF	TGTGCCAGTAGTCTCCGGGACAGGGCGCGCTTAGGGGAGACCAATGAGCAGTTCTTC